This is a list of T cell receptor beta chains from one sample in a study of T cells in Graves' hyperthyroidism and ophthalmopathy. From the multiplex PCR reads, TCRdb called clonotypes with MiXCR, one entry per CDR3 protein. The table lists some 500,000 distinct CDR3 sequences, roughly a quarter of them singletons. Material for sequencing was blood. The receptors derive from a woman aged 25 to 39 with Graves' ophthalmopathy. The CDR3 runs from the conserved cysteine through the conserved F or W. The order of the fields is CDR3 DNA, CDR3 protein, clone size, D gene, V gene, J gene. D genes are given only for firm matches. Some rows have no size entry. The others give once, few or many, or a class for an expanded clone.

TGTGCCAGCAGTGAACCCAGGGGGCACGATCAGCCCCAGCATTTT	CASSEPRGHDQPQHF	many	TRBD1	TRBV6-1	TRBJ1-5
TGTGCCAGCAAATCCGGGACAGCGAACACTGAAGCTTTCTTT	CASKSGTANTEAFF	few	TRBD1	TRBV12-3/TRBV12-4	TRBJ1-1
TGTGCCAGCAGTGTCAATCAGCCCCAGCATTTT	CASSVNQPQHF	many	NA	TRBV6-1	TRBJ1-5
TGTGCCAGCAGTTTCTCCGACAGGCTCTATGGCTACACCTTC	CASSFSDRLYGYTF	many	NA	TRBV12-3/TRBV12-4	TRBJ1-2
TGCAGTGCTGGACGGACAAATCAGCCCCAGCATTTT	CSAGRTNQPQHF	many	NA	TRBV20-1	TRBJ1-5
TGTGCCAGCAGCTTGATTGCGGGGAACGCTGAAGCTTTCTTT	CASSLIAGNAEAFF	many	NA	TRBV7-2	TRBJ1-1
TGTGCCAGCACCGATAGCCAGAGCAACATTCAGTACTTC	CASTDSQSNIQYF	many	NA	TRBV18	TRBJ2-4
TGTGCCAGCTCACCACCGACAGGGGGAGAGACCCAGTACTTC	CASSPPTGGETQYF	NA	TRBD1	TRBV18	TRBJ2-5
TGTGCCAGCAGCTTAGATCCGACAGCAAACATTCAGTACTTC	CASSLDPTANIQYF	many	NA	TRBV11-2	TRBJ2-4
TGCAGTGCTAGAGCGGTAGGAGTCTTGTATGGCTACACCTTC	CSARAVGVLYGYTF	many	NA	TRBV20-1	TRBJ1-2
TGCAGTGCTGGGGACAGGGATCAGCCCCAGCATTTT	CSAGDRDQPQHF	many	TRBD1	TRBV20-1	TRBJ1-5
TGCAGTGCTCGGCCGGGAGACTTTAGAAGGAACTATGGCTACACCTTC	CSARPGDFRRNYGYTF	NA	NA	TRBV20-1	TRBJ1-2
TGTGCCAGCAGTTGGACGACAGCCTTTCCCTCTGGGGCCAACGTCCTGACTTTC	CASSWTTAFPSGANVLTF	many	NA	TRBV27	TRBJ2-6
TGTGCCTTGGAGGGTGGGAGCAATCAGCCCCAGCATTTT	CALEGGSNQPQHF	many	NA	TRBV30	TRBJ1-5
TGTGCCAGCAGCGACCCTTCCGGGACAGGGTTAGCTGAAGCTTTCTTT	CASSDPSGTGLAEAFF	many	TRBD1	TRBV2	TRBJ1-1
TGTGCCAGCAGCGTCCCCCGACAGGGGGCGCCTGAAGCTTTCTTT	CASSVPRQGAPEAFF	few	TRBD1	TRBV28	TRBJ1-1
TGTGCCAGCAGTTACCGGGGACTAGCGGGAGGGCACTACGAGCAGTACTTC	CASSYRGLAGGHYEQYF	NA	TRBD2	TRBV6-5	TRBJ2-7
TGTGCCAGCAGCTTATTGACAGACGAGCAGTACTTC	CASSLLTDEQYF	many	NA	TRBV7-9	TRBJ2-7
TGTGCCATCGGACCCCGGGGAGGGGGCAATCAGCCCCAGCATTTT	CAIGPRGGGNQPQHF	many	NA	TRBV10-3	TRBJ1-5
TGTGCCACCAGGGACAGGGGGCGCGGGGAGCTGTTTTTT	CATRDRGRGELFF	NA	TRBD1	TRBV15	TRBJ2-2
TGTGCCACCAGTGACGGCGGGACTAGCGGCGGGAGCCAAGAGACCCAGTACTTC	CATSDGGTSGGSQETQYF	many	TRBD2	TRBV24-1	TRBJ2-5
TGTGCCAGCAGTTATATCCCAGAATCTGGAAACACCATATATTTT	CASSYIPESGNTIYF	many	NA	TRBV6-2/TRBV6-3	TRBJ1-3
TGTGCCAGCAAATTGGGTCCAGGAGAAGCGGACCAAGAGACCCAGTACTTC	CASKLGPGEADQETQYF	NA	NA	TRBV6-2/TRBV6-3	TRBJ2-5
TGTGCCAGCATGGGGGGCCTTACGCGCGGCTACACCTTC	CASMGGLTRGYTF	many	NA	TRBV6-5	TRBJ1-2
TGTGCCAGCAGCTCCCCGGGACAGGCGAGCTATGGCTACACCTTC	CASSSPGQASYGYTF	many	TRBD1	TRBV5-6	TRBJ1-2
TGTGCCAGCAGTCCCAGGGGGCCTAATGATGGGCAGTACTTC	CASSPRGPNDGQYF	NA	TRBD1	TRBV12-3/TRBV12-4	TRBJ2-7
TGTGCCAGCAGAAACCAAGGACTAGCGGGGTACTACAATGAGCAGTTCTTC	CASRNQGLAGYYNEQFF	many	TRBD2	TRBV12-3/TRBV12-4	TRBJ2-1
TGCAGCGTTCGTACGAGACAGGGCAGCACTGAAGCTTTCTTT	CSVRTRQGSTEAFF	many	TRBD1	TRBV29-1	TRBJ1-1
TGTGGCACATACTCTGGAAACACCATATATTTT	CGTYSGNTIYF	many	NA	TRBV6-1	TRBJ1-3
TGTGCCAGCAGCTTTAGACAGACCACAGATACGCAGTATTTT	CASSFRQTTDTQYF	once	NA	TRBV7-2	TRBJ2-3
TGTGCCAGCAGCCAACGGGACACCACCTACGAGCAGTACTTC	CASSQRDTTYEQYF	few	NA	TRBV5-5	TRBJ2-7
TGTGCCAGCAGTTACTCCGGACAGGCGAGTGGCTACACCTTC	CASSYSGQASGYTF	NA	TRBD1	TRBV6-2/TRBV6-3	TRBJ1-2
TGTGCCAGCAGCCAGGCCGACAGGGCCTACGAGCAGTACTTC	CASSQADRAYEQYF	many	TRBD1	TRBV4-2	TRBJ2-7
TGTGCCAGCAGCCGAACCAGACAGGACTCCTACGAGCAGTACTTC	CASSRTRQDSYEQYF	many	NA	TRBV7-9	TRBJ2-7
TGTGCCAGCAGCCAAGAGGCTGGTCCCTCTGGAAACACCATATATTTT	CASSQEAGPSGNTIYF	few	NA	TRBV4-2	TRBJ1-3